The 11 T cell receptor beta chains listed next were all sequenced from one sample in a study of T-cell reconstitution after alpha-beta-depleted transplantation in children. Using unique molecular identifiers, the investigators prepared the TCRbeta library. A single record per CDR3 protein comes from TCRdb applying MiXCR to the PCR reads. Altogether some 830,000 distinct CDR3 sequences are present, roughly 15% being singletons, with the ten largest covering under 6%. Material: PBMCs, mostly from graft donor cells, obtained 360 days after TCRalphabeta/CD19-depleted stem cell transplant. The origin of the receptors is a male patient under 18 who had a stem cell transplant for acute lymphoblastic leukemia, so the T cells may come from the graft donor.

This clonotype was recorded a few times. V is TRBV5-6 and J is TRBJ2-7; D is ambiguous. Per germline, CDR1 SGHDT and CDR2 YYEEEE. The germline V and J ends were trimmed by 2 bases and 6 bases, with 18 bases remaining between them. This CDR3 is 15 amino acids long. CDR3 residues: CASSFGSPYVSEQYF. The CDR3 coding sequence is TGTGCCAGCAGCTTCGGGTCCCCTTACGTCTCCGAGCAGTACTTC.

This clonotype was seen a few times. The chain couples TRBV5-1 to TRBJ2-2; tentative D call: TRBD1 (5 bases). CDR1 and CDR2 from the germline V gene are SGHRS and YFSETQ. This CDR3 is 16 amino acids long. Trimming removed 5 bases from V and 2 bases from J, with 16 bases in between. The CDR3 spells CASSFQGHINTGELFF. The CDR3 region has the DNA TGCGCCAGCAGTTTTCAAGGACATATCAACACCGGGGAGCTGTTTTTT.

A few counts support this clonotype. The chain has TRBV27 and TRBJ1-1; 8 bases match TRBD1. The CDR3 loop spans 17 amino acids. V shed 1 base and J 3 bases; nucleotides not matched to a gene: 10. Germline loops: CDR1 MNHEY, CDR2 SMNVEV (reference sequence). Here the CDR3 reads CASSLFRGLFRHTEAFF. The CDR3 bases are TGTGCCAGCAGTTTATTCAGGGGGCTGTTTAGGCACACTGAAGCTTTCTTT.

CDR3 sequence reads: CASRYRGNTGELFF. The CDR3 DNA sequence: TGTGCCAGTCGCTACAGGGGTAACACCGGGGAGCTGTTTTTT. This chain connects TRBV12-3 or TRBV12-4 to TRBJ2-2, with TRBD1 identical over 7 bases. This CDR3 has 14 amino acids. The V segment lost 9 bases and the J segment 2 bases; nucleotides outside the gene matches: 6.

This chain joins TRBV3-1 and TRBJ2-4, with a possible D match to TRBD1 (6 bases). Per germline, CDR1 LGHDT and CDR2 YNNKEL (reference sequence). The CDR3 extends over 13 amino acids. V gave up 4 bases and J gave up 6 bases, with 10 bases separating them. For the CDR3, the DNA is TGTGCCAGCAGCCCCAGGGGCGGAAACATTCAGTACTTC. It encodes CASSPRGGNIQYF.

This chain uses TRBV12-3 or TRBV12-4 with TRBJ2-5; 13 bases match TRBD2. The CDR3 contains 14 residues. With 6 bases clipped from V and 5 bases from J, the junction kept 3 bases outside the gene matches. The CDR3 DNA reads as TGTGCCAGCAGGACTAGCGGGAGGAGCGAGACCCAGTACTTC. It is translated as CASRTSGRSETQYF.

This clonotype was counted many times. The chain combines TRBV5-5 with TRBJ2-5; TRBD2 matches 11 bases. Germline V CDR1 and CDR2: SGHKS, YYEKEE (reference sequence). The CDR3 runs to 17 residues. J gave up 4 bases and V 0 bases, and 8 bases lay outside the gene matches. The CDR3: CASSLVGRLAGGETQYF. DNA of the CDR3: TGTGCCAGCAGCTTGGTCGGTAGGCTAGCGGGAGGAGAGACCCAGTACTTC.

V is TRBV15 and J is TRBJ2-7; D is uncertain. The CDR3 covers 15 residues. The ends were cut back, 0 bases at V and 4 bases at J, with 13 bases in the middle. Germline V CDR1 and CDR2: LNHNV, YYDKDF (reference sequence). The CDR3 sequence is CATSRDIGPVYEQYF. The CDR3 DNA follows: TGTGCCACCAGCAGAGATATAGGGCCGGTGTACGAGCAGTACTTC.

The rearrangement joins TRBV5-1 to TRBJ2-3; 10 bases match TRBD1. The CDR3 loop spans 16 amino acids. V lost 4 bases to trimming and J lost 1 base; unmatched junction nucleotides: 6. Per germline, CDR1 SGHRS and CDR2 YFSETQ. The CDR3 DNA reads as TGCGCCAGCAGCCCCCAGACAGGGGGCCGCACAGATACGCAGTATTTT. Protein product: CASSPQTGGRTDTQYF.

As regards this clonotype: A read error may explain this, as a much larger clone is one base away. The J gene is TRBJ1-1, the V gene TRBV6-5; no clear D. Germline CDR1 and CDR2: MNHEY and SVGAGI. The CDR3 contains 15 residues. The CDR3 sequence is CVSSYSRGLNTEAFF. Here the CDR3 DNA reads TGTGTCAGCAGTTACTCGAGAGGGTTGAACACTGAAGCTTTCTTT.

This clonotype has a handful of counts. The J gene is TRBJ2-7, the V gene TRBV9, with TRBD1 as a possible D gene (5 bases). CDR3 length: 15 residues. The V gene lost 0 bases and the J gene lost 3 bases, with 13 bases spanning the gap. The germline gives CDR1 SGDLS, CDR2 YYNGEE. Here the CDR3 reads CASSVDGRTGYEQYF. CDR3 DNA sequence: TGTGCCAGCAGCGTAGATGGACGCACAGGCTACGAGCAGTACTTC. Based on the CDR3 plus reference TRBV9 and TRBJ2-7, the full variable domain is DSGVTQTPKHLITATGQRVTLRCSPRSGDLSVYWYQQSLDQGLQFLIQYYNGEERAKGNILERFSAQQFPDLHSELNLSSLELGDSALYFCASSVDGRTGYEQYFGPGTRLTVT.